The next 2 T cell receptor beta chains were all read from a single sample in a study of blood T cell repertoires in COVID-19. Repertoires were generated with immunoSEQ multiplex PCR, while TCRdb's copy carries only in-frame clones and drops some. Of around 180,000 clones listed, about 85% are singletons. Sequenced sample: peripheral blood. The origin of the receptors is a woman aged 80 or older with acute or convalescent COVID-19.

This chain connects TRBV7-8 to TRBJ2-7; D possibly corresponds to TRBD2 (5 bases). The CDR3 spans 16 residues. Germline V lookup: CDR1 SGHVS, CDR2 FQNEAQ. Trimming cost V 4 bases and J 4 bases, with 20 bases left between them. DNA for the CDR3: TGTGCCAGCAGCTCCACTCGGACTCGACCAACTTACGAGCAGTACTTC. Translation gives CASSSTRTRPTYEQYF.

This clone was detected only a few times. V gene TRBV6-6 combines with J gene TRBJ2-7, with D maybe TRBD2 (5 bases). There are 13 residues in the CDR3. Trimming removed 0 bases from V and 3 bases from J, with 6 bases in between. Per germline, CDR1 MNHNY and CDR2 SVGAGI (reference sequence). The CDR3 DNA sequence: TGTGCCAGCAGTTACTCGGCGGGCTACGAGCAGTACTTC. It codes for CASSYSAGYEQYF.